This T cell receptor (beta chain) was captured in a study of blood T cell repertoires in COVID-19. Study information: Researchers got acute and convalescent COVID-19 samples from the United States, Italy and Spain. Sources were T cells, B-cell-depleted T cells, or PBMCs; the material itself was cDNA or gDNA.

Per the original data handling: Reference gene primer amplification gave estimated nucleated cell counts. Measured with immunoSEQ multiplex PCR; TCRdb has only the in-frame clones, and not every one. V and J calls and clone size are copied from that table; D and trimming were computed from the DNA. Among roughly 110,000 clones listed, about 89% were seen once. The CDR3 is 16 amino acids. In germline, CDR1 is SGHVS, CDR2 FNYEAQ. Unmatched junction bases numbered 7, after V lost 5 bases and J lost 1 base. The clonotype was recovered from a man between 40 and 49 years old with acute or convalescent COVID-19. The chain recombines TRBV7-6 with TRBJ2-5; TRBD2 matches at 10 bases. Sequenced input: peripheral blood. The CDR3 spells CASSMLAGDFQETQYF. The CDR3 region has the DNA TGTGCCAGCAGCATGCTAGCGGGAGATTTCCAAGAGACCCAGTACTTC.